These 17 T cell receptor beta chains came from one sample sequenced in a study of control samples from healthy donors and cancer patients (TCRdb year 2020). Library generation was performed with the immunoSEQ multiplex PCR assay. TCRdb provides this immuneACCESS table in a form limited to in-frame rearrangements. Some clones are lacking; in checked studies, under half of them reflect an unresolved V gene, and why the rest are absent is not known. The sample has almost 40,000 clones on record, around 80% of them singletons. The ten largest make up 20% to 25% of the sample. The sample consisted of PBMCs. These receptors originate from an older woman with lung cancer.

The chain combines TRBV30 with TRBJ2-7; a weak D match, TRBD2 (5 bases). This CDR3 contains 13 residues. Germline values: CDR1 GTSNPN, CDR2 SVGIG (reference sequence). Trimming took off 4 bases at V and 5 bases at J, with 15 bases between the two ends. In DNA, the CDR3 is TGTGCCTGGAACTACGGGGTTTGGAACGAGCAGTACTTC. Encoded protein: CAWNYGVWNEQYF.

This chain links TRBV20-1 with TRBJ2-7; D is uncertain. CDR3 length: 11 amino acids. The V end was cut by 5 bases, the J end by 6 bases, with 11 bases between. Germline V CDR1 and CDR2: DFQATT, SNEGSKA (reference sequence). CDR3 protein: CSAPFLVEQYF. CDR3 sequence (DNA): TGCAGTGCTCCTTTTCTCGTCGAGCAGTACTTC.

The gene calls are TRBV27 and TRBJ1-2; the D gene is possibly TRBD1 (5 bases). V lost 1 base, J lost 7 bases, and 13 bases lay in between. Looked up from germline, CDR1 is MNHEY and CDR2 is SMNVEV (reference sequence). The CDR3 spans 14 residues. CDR3 region: CASSLLAGRGGYTF. The CDR3 DNA reads as TGTGCCAGCAGTTTATTGGCAGGGCGGGGTGGCTACACCTTC.

The chain carries TRBV9 and TRBJ2-3; the match to TRBD2 covers 11 bases. Germline loops: CDR1 SGDLS, CDR2 YYNGEE. This CDR3 contains 15 residues. V shed 2 bases and J 3 bases; nucleotides not matched to a gene: 2. CDR3 DNA sequence: TGTGCCAGCAGCGTTAGCGGGGGGGCAACAGATACGCAGTATTTT. Protein product: CASSVSGGATDTQYF.

The chain has TRBV5-6 and TRBJ1-2; perhaps TRBD1 as D (5 bases). Looked up from germline, CDR1 is SGHDT and CDR2 is YYEEEE. The V gene lost 2 bases and the J gene lost 5 bases, with 10 bases spanning the gap. The CDR3 is 13 amino acids. The CDR3 DNA reads as TGTGCCAGCAGCTTAGGGGAATCGTATGGCTACACCTTC. Its translation is CASSLGESYGYTF.

The chain joins TRBV14 to TRBJ1-2, with 11 bases fitting TRBD1. The V gene end was trimmed by 4 bases and the J gene end by 7 bases; junction bases not matched to a gene: 8. CDR1 is SGHDN, CDR2 FVKESK, per germline. This CDR3 spans 15 amino acids. The CDR3 nucleotides are TGTGCCAGCAGCCGATTCGGACAGGGGGCAATTGGCTACACCTTC. The encoded protein is CASSRFGQGAIGYTF.

This sequence joins TRBV12-5 and TRBJ1-2; 9 positions match TRBD1. The CDR3 totals 14 residues. The trim removed 5 bases at V and 2 bases at J, leaving 3 bases unmatched. The germline CDR1 and CDR2 sequences are LGHNT and FRNRAP. DNA for the CDR3: TGTGCTAGTGGTCCAGGGACAGGGAACTATGGCTACACCTTC. It translates to CASGPGTGNYGYTF. Complete variable domain (other parts from reference TRBV12-5 and TRBJ1-2): DARVTQTPRHKVTEMGQEVTMRCQPILGHNTVFWYRQTMMQGLELLAYFRNRAPLDDSGMPKDRFSAEMPDATLATLKIQPSEPRDSAVYFCASGPGTGNYGYTFGSGTRLTVV.

The rearrangement uses TRBV19 and TRBJ2-3, with TRBD2 matching over 13 bases. The CDR3 is 18 amino acids. The junction had 13 bases not matched to a gene; V was cut back by 5 bases and J by 5 bases. Per germline, CDR1 LNHDA and CDR2 SQIVND (reference sequence). In DNA, the CDR3 is TGTGCCAGTAGTCCTCGCTCGACTAGCGGGGGGAAAAGAGATACGCAGTATTTT. Protein product: CASSPRSTSGGKRDTQYF.

The J gene is TRBJ2-3, the V gene TRBV28; D gene uncertain. V lost 3 bases, J lost 6 bases, and 10 bases lay in between. There are 13 residues in the CDR3. Per germline, CDR1 MDHEN and CDR2 SYDVKM. The CDR3 is CASSLVRRDTQYF. CDR3 in DNA: TGTGCCAGCAGTTTGGTCAGGCGGGATACGCAGTATTTT.

The chain is built from TRBV7-2 and TRBJ2-3, with D perhaps given as TRBD1 or TRBD2 (6 bases each). Trimming shortened V by 1 base and J by 2 bases, and 13 bases separated the two germline ends. The CDR3 is made up of 16 amino acids. The germline V gene encodes CDR1 SGHTA and CDR2 FQGNSA. The CDR3 DNA follows: TGTGCCAGCAGCTTAGGGGGGGCGGTTAACACAGATACGCAGTATTTT. Its translation: CASSLGGAVNTDTQYF.

The chain uses TRBV3-1 (or the pseudogene TRBV3-2) and TRBJ1-1, with D hard to call. There are 16 residues in the CDR3. CDR1 LGHDT and CDR2 YNNKEL come from the germline V gene (reference sequence). V was cut by 1 base and J by 1 base, with 13 bases left in between. The CDR3 DNA is TGTGCCAGCAGCCAAGTAATGGCGAACCAGAACACTGAAGCTTTCTTT. Translating it yields CASSQVMANQNTEAFF.

Sample share makes this clone medium-sized (0.01 to 0.1%). CDR3 nucleotides: TGCGCCAGCAGCTTGGAGGTTGATCAGCCCCAGCATTTT. Protein sequence: CASSLEVDQPQHF. The chain links TRBV5-1 to TRBJ1-5; no reliable D call. CDR1 is SGHRS, CDR2 YFSETQ, per germline. V was trimmed by 0 bases and J by 5 bases, leaving 6 bases between them. This CDR3 is 13 amino acids long.

This clone was counted a few times. V usage is TRBV19 and J usage is TRBJ1-1, with D hard to call. The CDR3 covers 13 residues. The germline CDR1 and CDR2 sequences are LNHDA and SQIVND (reference sequence). V was pared by 9 bases and J by 1 base, with 12 bases between. The CDR3 reads CASHRGENTEAFF. CDR3 DNA sequence: TGTGCCAGCCACCGAGGAGAGAACACTGAAGCTTTCTTT. Complete variable domain (other parts from reference TRBV19 and TRBJ1-1): DGGITQSPKYLFRKEGQNVTLSCEQNLNHDAMYWYRQDPGQGLRLIYYSQIVNDFQKGDIAEGYSVSREKKESFPLTVTSAQKNPTAFYLCASHRGENTEAFFGQGTRLTVV.

Points on this clone: Compared with germline, one end of the junction differs, possibly owing to a read error. The V gene is TRBV12-5, the J gene TRBJ2-1; 7 nucleotides align to TRBD2. Per germline, CDR1 LGHNT and CDR2 FRNRAP. The CDR3 extends over 16 amino acids. CDR3 protein: CASGLGGRASRDEQFF. The CDR3 region has the DNA TGTGCTAGTGGCTTGGGTGGGAGGGCCTCGAGGGATGAGCAGTTCTTC.

The chain recombines TRBV5-1 with TRBJ2-7; D might be TRBD1 or TRBD2, each matching 5 bases. The V and J ends lost 1 base and 3 bases respectively, with 11 bases between them. Germline V CDR1 and CDR2: SGHRS, YFSETQ. CDR3 length: 14 residues. In DNA form, the CDR3 reads TGCGCCAGCAGCTTGACCGGGACCGACTACGAGCAGTACTTC. This translates into CASSLTGTDYEQYF.

The gene calls are TRBV7-3 and TRBJ2-1, with D hard to call. Germline CDR1 reads SGHTA; CDR2 reads FQGTGA. Trimming stripped 0 bases from V and 5 bases from J, with 8 bases between. This CDR3 contains 14 residues. The CDR3 loop is CASSLTGSNNEQFF. The CDR3, as DNA: TGTGCCAGCAGCTTAACGGGGTCTAACAATGAGCAGTTCTTC.

The CDR3, as DNA: TGTGCCAGCAGCAAAGGGCGATCCTATGGCTACACCTTC. Its translation: CASSKGRSYGYTF. The chain links TRBV7-9 to TRBJ1-2; no definite D call. Looked up from germline, CDR1 is SEHNR and CDR2 is FQNEAQ (reference sequence). V was shortened by 5 bases and J by 4 bases, with 11 bases between the two germline ends. The CDR3 consists of 13 residues.